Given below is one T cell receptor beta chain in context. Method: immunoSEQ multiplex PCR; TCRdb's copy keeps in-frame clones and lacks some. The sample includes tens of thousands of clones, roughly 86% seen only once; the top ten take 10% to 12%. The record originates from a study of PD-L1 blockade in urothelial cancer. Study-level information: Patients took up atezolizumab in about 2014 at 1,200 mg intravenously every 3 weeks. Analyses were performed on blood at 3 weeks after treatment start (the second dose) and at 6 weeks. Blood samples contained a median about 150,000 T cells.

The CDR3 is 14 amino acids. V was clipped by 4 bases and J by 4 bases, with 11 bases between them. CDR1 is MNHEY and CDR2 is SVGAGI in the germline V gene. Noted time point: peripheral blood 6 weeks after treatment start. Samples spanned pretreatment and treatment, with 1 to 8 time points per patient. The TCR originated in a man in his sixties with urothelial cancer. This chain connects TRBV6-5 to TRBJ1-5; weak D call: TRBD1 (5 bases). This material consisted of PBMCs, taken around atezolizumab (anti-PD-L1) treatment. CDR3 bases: TGTGCCAGCAGTTGGGGCAGGGCTAATCAGCCCCAGCATTTT. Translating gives CASSWGRANQPQHF.